The sequence of this TCR beta chain was determined in a study of T cell responses to AZD1222 COVID-19 vaccine. The study, taken as a whole, reports: There were mostly white British donors and more females than males, and clonal diversity was possibly underestimated.

The CDR3 length is 18 residues. Germline CDR1 is MDHEN and CDR2 is SYDVKM. V gave up 6 bases and J gave up 4 bases; unmatched junction bases: 18. Sequencing used immunoSEQ multiplex PCR; TCRdb keeps in-frame clones, though not all of them. There are about 96,000 clones in the sample; 80% to 90% occur only once, and approximately 1.5% lies in the top ten. About this clone: Its antigen is currently unknown.

V and J are TRBV28 and TRBJ1-2; 9 nucleotides match TRBD1. Sequenced here: peripheral blood, sampled on day 0 of AZD1222 vaccination. The TCR originated in an adult in good health. The chain's CDR3 is CASSSPGDRVMRFYGYTF. The CDR3 coding sequence is TGTGCCAGCAGCTCCCCAGGGGACAGGGTTATGCGGTTCTATGGCTACACCTTC.